The 13 T cell receptor beta chains in this list originate from one sample, sequenced in a study of vaccination and CD4 T cells after COVID-19 (dated by TCRdb to 2021 to 2024). Preparation of the library involved PCR. The reads were generated on an Illumina iSeq 100. DNA from cultured CD4+ T cells underwent TCR sequencing with the Oncomine TCR Beta short-read assay at the Johns Hopkins FTIC core. TCRdb applied fastp at Q25 and MiXCR to the public reads, then kept only in-frame beta chains. Here each entry gathers all rows of one CDR3 protein and keeps the most common genes and DNA. The sample records 15,000 to 20,000 distinct CDR3 sequences, approximately 31% of which are singletons. The ten largest clones represent about 15% of the sample. The antigens for these receptors are not known. The label giving this sample's treatment or condition can be read as: roughly 11-day PBMC culture with coronavirus spike peptide pools or control peptides (ViraFEST assay).

Sequencing input: cultured CD4+ T cells from blood. All receptors derive from a human donor with COVID-19.

This clonotype was found a few times. V is TRBV10-3 and J is TRBJ2-1; 7 bases map to TRBD1. J gave up 5 bases and V 8 bases, and 0 bases lay outside the gene matches. The CDR3 loop spans 11 amino acids. The germline gives CDR1 ENHRY, CDR2 SYGVKD. DNA for the CDR3: TGTGCCATCGACAGGGACAATGAGCAGTTCTTC. Translation gives CAIDRDNEQFF.

The CDR3 sequence: CASSPYPTATETQYF. CDR3 DNA: TGCGCCAGCAGCCCCTACCCCACGGCGACCGAGACCCAGTACTTC. V gene TRBV5-1 combines with J gene TRBJ2-5; D not resolved. The CDR3 consists of 15 residues. Germline V lookup: CDR1 SGHRS, CDR2 YFSETQ. The V gene lost 4 bases and the J gene lost 5 bases, with 18 bases spanning the gap.

This clonotype was counted a few times. CDR3 amino acids: CASSSSPGYTF. The DNA of the CDR3 is TGTGCCAGCAGCTCCTCGCCCGGCTACACCTTC. The chain couples TRBV7-2 to TRBJ1-2; unclear D gene. The CDR3 contains 11 residues. The V end was cut by 4 bases, the J end by 8 bases, with 8 bases between. Germline lookup yields CDR1 SGHTA and CDR2 FQGNSA.

The chain joins TRBV28 to TRBJ1-2; the D is unclear. The germline V gene encodes CDR1 MDHEN and CDR2 SYDVKM. The V end was cut by 7 bases, the J end by 5 bases, with 8 bases between. The CDR3 is 11 amino acids. CDR3 sequence: CASNVGYGYTF. In DNA form, the CDR3 reads TGTGCCAGCAATGTGGGGTATGGCTACACCTTC.

This clonotype has only a few counts. V usage is TRBV6-2 or TRBV6-3 and J usage is TRBJ1-1; 10 nucleotides match TRBD1. Germline V gene lookup returns CDR1 MNHEY and CDR2 SVGEGT. The CDR3 runs to 19 residues. Unmatched junction bases numbered 13, after V lost 0 bases and J lost 3 bases. CDR3 coding DNA: TGTGCCAGCAGTTACTCGACAGGGGGCGTCATAATTCGGGACACTGAAGCTTTCTTT. Amino acids: CASSYSTGGVIIRDTEAFF.

This clonotype appeared a few times. The chain uses TRBV25-1 and TRBJ2-5; D uncertain. The CDR3 extends over 15 amino acids. Germline V gives CDR1 MGHDK, CDR2 SYGVNS. With 6 bases removed from V and 2 bases from J, the gap between germline ends came to 16 bases. The CDR3, as DNA: TGTGCCAGCAGCCCGCCCCGAACTATTCAAGAGACCCAGTACTTC. Its protein product is CASSPPRTIQETQYF.

The V and J genes are TRBV11-3 and TRBJ1-3, with no clear D. Trimming left V 1 base short and J 0 bases short, with 10 bases between. The CDR3 extends over 16 amino acids. CDR1 SGHNT and CDR2 YENEEA come from the germline V gene. The CDR3 reads CASSLVGRHSGNTIYF. CDR3 DNA sequence: TGTGCCAGCAGCTTAGTAGGGCGGCACTCTGGAAACACCATATATTTT.

The V gene is TRBV12-3 or TRBV12-4, the J gene TRBJ2-3; possibly TRBD2 for D (5 bases). The CDR3 spans 14 residues. Between the trimmed V and J ends, which lost 1 base and 7 bases, there was a span of 12 bases. CDR3 amino acids: CASSLGKGANTQYF. The DNA of the CDR3 is TGTGCCAGCAGTTTAGGGAAGGGAGCGAATACGCAGTATTTT.

J is TRBJ1-2 and V is TRBV18; 9 positions match TRBD1. The germline V gene encodes CDR1 KGHSH and CDR2 LQKENI. CDR3 size: 15 residues. Losses at the gene ends were 6 bases for V and 6 bases for J; bases not matched to a gene: 11. The CDR3 bases are TGTGCCAGCTCGAACCGGGACAGGGATCGTGATGGCTACACCTTC. Translation: CASSNRDRDRDGYTF.

V is TRBV19 and J is TRBJ2-7; D gene unclear. The CDR3 totals 13 residues. The germline V and J ends were trimmed by 3 bases and 5 bases, with 11 bases remaining between them. Germline-derived CDR1 and CDR2 are LNHDA and SQIVND (reference sequence). The CDR3 nucleotides read TGTGCCAGTAGTATCAATCTCCTGGACGAGCAGTACTTC. It codes for CASSINLLDEQYF.

The chain carries TRBV6-1 and TRBJ2-7; D is perhaps TRBD1 (5 bases). V was cut by 8 bases and J by 2 bases, with 25 bases left in between. The germline V gene encodes CDR1 MNHNS and CDR2 SASEGT. This CDR3 comprises 17 residues. CDR3 amino acids: CASYPNGLGEDPYEQYF. The CDR3 DNA reads as TGTGCCAGCTACCCCAACGGGCTAGGGGAAGATCCCTACGAGCAGTACTTC.

The genes are TRBV20-1 and TRBJ2-1; 7 nucleotides agree with TRBD1. The CDR3 consists of 16 residues. V shed 3 bases and J 8 bases; nucleotides not matched to a gene: 16. Germline V lookup: CDR1 DFQATT, CDR2 SNEGSKA (reference sequence). Here the CDR3 reads CSASHNQGTVLDEQFF. CDR3 sequence (DNA): TGCAGTGCTAGTCATAATCAGGGGACAGTACTTGATGAGCAGTTCTTC.

The chain combines TRBV20-1 with TRBJ1-2; the match to TRBD1 covers 10 bases. CDR1 DFQATT and CDR2 SNEGSKA come from the germline V gene (reference sequence). V dropped 3 bases and J dropped 5; count of bases not matched to a gene: 12. The CDR3 consists of 16 residues. This chain's CDR3 is CSASSTPGQGIYGYTF. DNA for the CDR3: TGCAGTGCTAGCTCCACTCCGGGACAGGGGATATATGGCTACACCTTC.